This TCR beta chain was recovered during a study of regulatory T cells in long-lasting Graves disease (dated by TCRdb to the early 2020s). Regarding the research as a whole: Patients with newly diagnosed Graves' disease had been on antithyroid drugs for under 3 months. Peripheral blood TCR sequencing and RNA sequencing compared persistent Graves' disease patients with newly diagnosed Graves' disease patients. The study was registered as a clinical trial and conducted in China. TCR sequencing covered about 13 persistent and 20 or so newly diagnosed Graves' disease patients, about 35 samples in total. On the study overall, not on this receptor specifically: Sequencing and analysis were restricted to the TCR beta chain. Because the primary lesion, thyroid tissue, could not be accessed, the study looked at peripheral blood alone. As a limitation, the authors acknowledged that the small sample size may reduce accuracy. Persistent disease showed preferential use of TRBV28, TRBJ1-2 and TRBJ2-5, whereas newly diagnosed disease favored TRBV20-1 and TRBJ2-1. Persistent Graves' disease patients showed lower TCR Shannon entropy and fewer highly expanded clones than newly diagnosed patients, suggesting clonal expansion. Patients with persistent disease shared more public clonotypes (about 2,500) than newly diagnosed patients did (966).

A remark on this clonotype: Its antigen is unknown. There are no base qualities to consult, and no much larger clone falls within one base.

Library prep was done by multiplex PCR. Sequencing used an Illumina HiSeq 4000. CDR3 regions were amplified by Arm-PCR with iRepertoire HTBI primers to construct TCR beta libraries. Gel purification was performed on PCR products prior to sequencing. From the authors' description of their analysis: Gene usage analysis of CDR3 amino acid clonotypes used the 62 TRBV and around 13 TRBJ segments found across samples. COPE and FqMerger were used to merge filtered high-quality paired reads into contigs. BLAST was used to align contigs to the IMGT TRBV, TRBD and TRBJ reference genes, and CDR3 was defined following IMGT. Clonotypes above 0.1% frequency were classified as highly expanded clones. Shannon entropy was used to measure repertoire diversity, and the Gini coefficient was used to measure V-J evenness. Clonotypes shared by more than one individual were considered public. TCRdb took the public reads, trimmed them with fastp at Q25, ran MiXCR for clone calling and kept in-frame beta chains. For every CDR3 protein sequence, its rows merge into one entry that carries the most common genes and DNA. Clone size and V and J calls follow TCRdb, not the original study. The sample table lists 550,000 to 650,000 distinct CDR3 sequences, around 15% of them with a count of one. The leading ten clones occupy around 12% of the sample.

The label giving this sample's time point can be read as: newly diagnosed GD, antithyroid drugs for less than 3 months. For both TCR sequencing and RNA sequencing, RNA was extracted from PBMCs using TRIzol. The diagnosis of Graves' disease followed American Thyroid Association guidelines. Patients for the study were recruited at an endocrinology department in Xi'an, China. Each patient gave about 9.1 milliliters of peripheral blood, collected in an EDTA anticoagulant tube. PBMCs were isolated by Ficoll Paque Plus density gradient separation without further T cell sorting. An Agilent 2100 Bioanalyzer and agarose gel were used to check RNA quality, and a NanoDrop 2000 was used to measure RNA concentration. Trimming costs V 3 bases and J 7 bases, and their ends lie 12 bases apart. CDR1 and CDR2, per the germline V gene, are MDHEN and SYDVKM. The CDR3 measures 14 amino acids from cysteine to phenylalanine. The only DNA kept is the CDR3, 42 bases in frame from the first base.

These same records also appear under a second study, on T cells in Graves' hyperthyroidism and ophthalmopathy. In that second paper, the authors write: Stable Graves' hyperthyroidism was defined as no progression to ophthalmopathy during 18 months of follow-up. The hyperthyroidism patients were between 18 and 65 years old and newly diagnosed, with a disease duration of less than 2 months. Exclusion was applied to patients with uncontrolled infections, other autoimmune diseases, pregnancy or lactation. Diagnoses were established on the basis of clinical symptoms, serum thyroxine and TRAb, thyroid ultrasound, and orbital computed tomography. The TCR CDR3 was subjected to a first round of RT-PCR using the HTBI primer set and the Qiagen OneStep RT-PCR kit. Most expanded thyroid clonotypes (frequency above 0.001) were also detected in blood, a finding suggesting that blood repertoires may reflect thyroid immune responses. Ophthalmopathy was separated from stable hyperthyroidism by a 13 V-J signature model, with over 85% sensitivity and 81% to 82% specificity obtained in cross-validation and 80%/75% obtained in testing. In validation, the model predicted progression to ophthalmopathy with roughly 70% sensitivity and about 73% specificity, a median of 6.5 months before onset. A discovery cohort of approximately 97 patients, 43 with Graves' ophthalmopathy and over 55 with stable Graves' hyperthyroidism, was used to find distinguishing TCR V-J signatures. Whether ophthalmopathy could be predicted prospectively was tested in an independent validation cohort made up of some 20 hyperthyroidism patients plus 17 patients who later progressed to ophthalmopathy. The 100 discovery patients were divided at random into training and test sets in a 7:3 ratio. Thyroid tissue and blood T-cell repertoires from about six Graves' hyperthyroidism patients were also compared in the study. Following sampling, methimazole starting at 30 mg daily was given to hyperthyroidism patients, and high-dose intravenous methylprednisolone was given to ophthalmopathy patients. Libraries were constructed in a second round of multiplex PCR, after which size selection and purification were performed. Libraries were sequenced paired-end with 100 bp reads on an Illumina HiSeq2000. SOAPnuke was used to process the raw data, throwing out any read that contained adapters or uncalled bases, had a mean Phred below 15, or lacked an exact constant-primer or identifier match. High-quality paired reads were merged with COPE v1.2.5, and unique nucleotide sequences were defined as clonotypes. Clonotypes were aligned to IMGT TRBV, TRBD and TRBJ reference segments using MiTCR v1.1. The analysis was restricted to V-J combinations with a frequency above 0.0001, which together covered 99.2% of the repertoires. A TCS score was defined as the ratio between F50 (clonal expansion) and ExV (chaos), using BLOSUM62-based TCRdist between CDR3 peptides within each V-J. Welch's t-statistics and random forest reduced around 510 V-J features to under 15, which were used in a naive Bayes classifier (R e1071). No statistical method was used to fix the sample size in advance, and group allocation was not hidden from the investigators. TCR Vbeta CDR3 sequencing of some 140 peripheral blood samples (about 45 ophthalmopathy, roughly 74 hyperthyroidism and some 17 progressor patients) is reported in the paper.

The material was peripheral blood mononuclear cells (PBMCs), obtained at new diagnosis, from a patient treated with antithyroid drugs. This TCR derives from a young man with Graves disease. Donor details come from another sample of the same person, matched by shared clones. The chain uses TRBV28 and TRBJ2-2, with the D gene too uncertain to name. The CDR3 region reads CASSLGGHLGELFF. At the DNA level, the sequence is TGTGCCAGCAGTTTGGGTGGCCATCTCGGGGAGCTGTTTTTT.